These 27 T cell receptor beta chains were sequenced from one sample in a study of blood T cell repertoires in COVID-19. Only in-frame clones appear in the TCRdb table, and some are missing; sequencing was by immunoSEQ multiplex PCR. Counted here are tens of thousands of clones, roughly 86% occurring once; the ten biggest clones make up over 12%. The sample taken for sequencing was peripheral blood. The receptors shown here come from a human donor in a cohort sampled during active COVID-19.

The chain is built from TRBV12-3 or TRBV12-4 and TRBJ2-5; 9 nucleotides align to TRBD2. The CDR3 spans 13 residues. V lost 7 bases to trimming and J lost 4 bases; unmatched junction nucleotides: 4. The CDR3 DNA reads TGTGCCAGCACAAGCGGGGGGCCAGAGACCCAGTACTTC. Its protein product is CASTSGGPETQYF.

This clone was seen once. The chain carries TRBV10-3 and TRBJ2-1, with 11 bases aligning to TRBD2. Losses at the gene ends were 9 bases for V and 4 bases for J; bases not matched to a gene: 2. The CDR3 is 13 residues long. The germline CDR1 and CDR2 sequences are ENHRY and SYGVKD. The CDR3: CAILAGEYNEQFF. The CDR3 DNA is TGTGCCATACTAGCGGGGGAATACAATGAGCAGTTCTTC.

The V and J genes are TRBV5-1 and TRBJ2-5, with 12 bases matching TRBD1. Trimming cost V 4 bases and J 5 bases; bases outside gene matches: 9. The CDR3 contains 16 residues. Germline values: CDR1 SGHRS, CDR2 YFSETQ. The CDR3 loop reads CASSPRDRGLGETQYF. The DNA of the CDR3 is TGCGCCAGCAGCCCCCGGGACAGGGGGCTGGGGGAGACCCAGTACTTC.

The V and J genes are TRBV19 and TRBJ2-1; 13 bases agree with TRBD2. Germline V gives CDR1 LNHDA, CDR2 SQIVND (reference sequence). This CDR3 spans 17 amino acids. V gave up 0 bases and J gave up 4 bases; unmatched junction bases: 3. CDR3: CASSIDRTSGGYNEQFF. The CDR3 DNA follows: TGTGCCAGTAGTATAGATCGGACTAGCGGGGGTTACAATGAGCAGTTCTTC.

This chain connects TRBV3-1 (or the pseudogene TRBV3-2) to TRBJ2-2, with a tentative D call TRBD2 (7 bases). With 2 bases removed from V and 0 bases from J, the gap between germline ends came to 13 bases. CDR3 length: 17 amino acids. Looked up from germline, CDR1 is LGHDT and CDR2 is YNNKEL (reference sequence). CDR3 nucleotide sequence: TGTGCCAGCAGCCAACCTGCGGGGGCTACGAACACCGGGGAGCTGTTTTTT. Its translation: CASSQPAGATNTGELFF.

The rearrangement links TRBV5-1 to TRBJ1-4; D might be TRBD1 (6 bases). This CDR3 is 15 amino acids long. V lost 0 bases to trimming and J lost 8 bases, with 14 bases between them. CDR1 and CDR2 from the germline V gene are SGHRS and YFSETQ. The CDR3 reads CASSLVGGAGEKLFF. The CDR3 nucleotides read TGCGCCAGCAGCTTGGTGGGGGGGGCCGGGGAAAAACTGTTTTTT.

The gene calls are TRBV11-3 and TRBJ2-3; 8 bases are shared with TRBD2. The V and J ends lost 5 bases and 0 bases, in that order; junction bases with no gene match: 7. Looked up from germline, CDR1 is SGHNT and CDR2 is YENEEA. The CDR3 contains 16 residues. CDR3 DNA: TGTGCCAGCAGCGAAGGAATAGCGGGAAGCACAGATACGCAGTATTTT. Encoded protein: CASSEGIAGSTDTQYF.

The chain combines TRBV12-3 or TRBV12-4 with TRBJ2-5; D is unresolved. The CDR3 is 12 residues long. V dropped 5 bases and J dropped 4 bases, with 8 bases sitting between them. CDR3 region: CASSRSRETQYF. The CDR3 region has the DNA TGTGCCAGCAGTCGGTCTCGAGAGACCCAGTACTTC.

The chain uses TRBV5-4 and TRBJ2-3, with TRBD2 identical over 12 bases. CDR3 length: 14 amino acids. Germline-derived CDR1 and CDR2 are SGHNT and YYREEE (reference sequence). V gave up 0 bases and J gave up 10 bases; unmatched junction bases: 3. The chain's CDR3 is CASSLGLAGVAQYF. The CDR3 DNA is TGTGCCAGCAGCTTGGGACTAGCGGGGGTGGCGCAGTATTTT.

This rearrangement joins TRBV4-3 to TRBJ2-5; 11 bases are shared with TRBD2. The CDR3 has 19 amino acids. V dropped 3 bases and J dropped 4; count of bases not matched to a gene: 16. The germline CDR1 and CDR2 sequences are LGHNA and YSLEER. The CDR3 DNA sequence: TGCGCCAGCAGCCAGGAGGCCTTAGCGGGGGGGCCCTCTGGAGAGACCCAGTACTTC. Protein product: CASSQEALAGGPSGETQYF.

This chain links TRBV29-1 with TRBJ2-1; 7 nucleotides agree with TRBD1. CDR3 length: 14 residues. CDR1 and CDR2 from the germline V gene are SQVTM and ANQGSEA. Trimming took 3 bases from V and 2 from J; bases not matched to a gene: 4. As DNA, the CDR3 is TGCAGCGTTGACAAGGGACAGACCTACAATGAGCAGTTCTTC. This gives the protein CSVDKGQTYNEQFF.

The rearrangement uses TRBV19 and TRBJ1-6, with 7 nucleotides matching TRBD1. Germline-derived CDR1 and CDR2 are LNHDA and SQIVND (reference sequence). The CDR3 is 15 amino acids. With V trimmed by 5 bases and J by 14 bases, 15 bases remained unmatched. CDR3 amino acids: CASSPNRDSITALHF. CDR3 nucleotides: TGTGCCAGTAGTCCGAACCGGGACAGCATCACGGCCCTCCACTTT.

This rearrangement joins TRBV30 to TRBJ2-3; the match to TRBD1 covers 9 bases. Trimming at V came to 3 bases and at J to 8 bases, leaving 6 bases not matched to a gene. This CDR3 has 13 residues. Germline CDR1 reads GTSNPN; CDR2 reads SVGIG (reference sequence). The CDR3 nucleotides read TGTGCCTGGAGCTTACAGGGGGCACGTACGCAGTATTTT. As protein: CAWSLQGARTQYF.

V gene TRBV6-2 or TRBV6-3 combines with J gene TRBJ2-3; tentative D call: TRBD2 (6 bases). CDR3 size: 18 residues. Germline V gene data show CDR1 as MNHEY and CDR2 as SVGEGT. Trimming left V 6 bases short and J 4 bases short, with 26 bases between. The DNA for the CDR3 is TGTGCCAGCAGCACTCCCCTAGGCGGGGTCGTGGGTGCAGATACGCAGTATTTT. It codes for CASSTPLGGVVGADTQYF.

The CDR3 DNA follows: TGTGCCAGCAGTGAACAGGGTAACACCGGGGAGCTGTTTTTT. Translating it yields CASSEQGNTGELFF. The chain employs TRBV2 and TRBJ2-2, with D perhaps matching TRBD1 (5 bases). Germline CDR1 and CDR2: SNHLY and FYNNEI. V was pared by 2 bases and J by 2 bases, with 6 bases between. This CDR3 region has 14 residues.

V and J are TRBV4-1 and TRBJ1-2; possible D gene TRBD1, 6 bases. Germline assignment: CDR1 MGHRA and CDR2 YSYEKL. V lost 3 bases, J lost 1 base, and 9 bases lay in between. This CDR3 has 14 amino acids. CDR3 protein: CASSQAGVNYGYTF. The CDR3 nucleotides read TGCGCCAGCAGCCAGGCAGGGGTTAACTATGGCTACACCTTC.

Notes on this clone: Other nucleotide sequences in the sample specify the same CDR3. This chain connects TRBV5-1 to TRBJ2-2, with 9 bases that match TRBD1. The V and J ends lost 3 bases and 4 bases, in that order; junction bases with no gene match: 4. CDR3 length: 15 residues. Germline V lookup: CDR1 SGHRS, CDR2 YFSETQ. CDR3 in DNA: TGCGCCAGCAGCTCGGGGACAGGGAGCACCGGGGAGCTGTTTTTT. This sequence encodes CASSSGTGSTGELFF.

V usage is TRBV4-3 and J usage is TRBJ1-2; possibly TRBD1 for D (6 bases). Germline lookup yields CDR1 LGHNA and CDR2 YSLEER. V shed 0 bases and J shed 7 bases, with 21 bases lying between them. The CDR3 length is 17 residues. The CDR3 nucleotides are TGCGCCAGCAGCCAAGATGAGATTTCAGGGGTAAGAAGTGGCTACACCTTC. Encoded protein: CASSQDEISGVRSGYTF.

This clone was recorded only once. The V and J genes are TRBV7-6 and TRBJ2-7; possibly TRBD1 for D (5 bases). Trimming took off 0 bases at V and 4 bases at J, with 10 bases between the two ends. Germline-derived CDR1 and CDR2 are SGHVS and FNYEAQ. CDR3 length equals 14 residues. CDR3 in DNA: TGTGCCAGCAGCTTAGCAGGGGCTCTTTACGAGCAGTACTTC. This sequence encodes CASSLAGALYEQYF.

The chain links TRBV7-9 to TRBJ2-7; D remains ambiguous. The germline CDR1 and CDR2 sequences are SEHNR and FQNEAQ (reference sequence). V was pared by 1 base and J by 2 bases, with 9 bases between. The CDR3 sequence is 14 residues long. The chain's CDR3 is CASSLVALAYEQYF. The CDR3 coding sequence is TGTGCCAGCAGCTTAGTAGCTTTAGCCTACGAGCAGTACTTC.

The gene calls are TRBV5-1 and TRBJ1-4; D gene ambiguous. V was trimmed by 3 bases and J by 4 bases, leaving 10 bases between them. CDR1 and CDR2 (germline): SGHRS, YFSETQ. The CDR3 is made up of 14 amino acids. The CDR3, as DNA: TGCGCCAGCAGCTCCCCGGGAAGTAATGAAAAACTGTTTTTT. Amino acid sequence: CASSSPGSNEKLFF.

In its sample, this clone was seen a few times. The CDR3 here is CASSETSYEQYF. CDR3 bases: TGTGCCAGCAGTGAAACTAGCTACGAGCAGTACTTC. This chain uses TRBV2 with TRBJ2-7; D may be TRBD2 (5 bases). In germline, CDR1 is SNHLY, CDR2 FYNNEI. Trimming cost V 2 bases and J 3 bases, with 5 bases left between them. The CDR3 is made up of 12 amino acids.

V usage is TRBV4-1 and J usage is TRBJ2-7; possible D gene TRBD2, 6 bases. The V and J ends lost 2 bases and 3 bases respectively, with 11 bases between them. The CDR3 is made up of 14 amino acids. From germline, CDR1 is MGHRA and CDR2 YSYEKL. The CDR3 DNA reads TGCGCCAGCAGCCAACCCGGGAGAAACTACGAGCAGTACTTC. It encodes CASSQPGRNYEQYF.

This clone was counted a single time. The V and J genes are TRBV7-9 and TRBJ2-3; D is ambiguous. This CDR3 is 15 amino acids long. Germline V gene sequence: CDR1 SEHNR, CDR2 FQNEAQ (reference sequence). V was shortened by 1 base and J by 3 bases, with 11 bases between the two germline ends. DNA of the CDR3: TGTGCCAGCAGCTTAGGTCAGGTGGTTACAGATACGCAGTATTTT. This gives the protein CASSLGQVVTDTQYF.

Only one count was recorded for this clone. The chain uses TRBV24-1 and TRBJ2-2; no clear D. Germline values: CDR1 KGHDR, CDR2 SFDVKD. The CDR3 length is 15 residues. V lost 2 bases to trimming and J lost 4 bases, with 10 bases between them. CDR3 amino acids: CATSDSTHPTGELFF. CDR3 bases: TGTGCCACCAGTGATTCGACTCACCCCACCGGGGAGCTGTTTTTT.

This chain uses TRBV3-1 (or the pseudogene TRBV3-2) with TRBJ2-7, with D tentatively TRBD2 (6 bases). V was trimmed by 8 bases and J by 4 bases, leaving 15 bases between them. This CDR3 has 13 amino acids. The germline gives CDR1 LGHDT, CDR2 YNNKEL (reference sequence). The CDR3 sequence is CASSMGLPYEQYF. The DNA of the CDR3 is TGTGCCAGCTCCATGGGACTCCCTTACGAGCAGTACTTC.

The gene calls are TRBV2 and TRBJ1-5; unclear D gene. This CDR3 region has 12 residues. V was clipped by 5 bases and J by 1 base, with 3 bases between them. The germline CDR1 and CDR2 sequences are SNHLY and FYNNEI. CDR3: CASSQSNQPQHF. Here the CDR3 DNA reads TGTGCCAGCAGTCAAAGCAATCAGCCCCAGCATTTT.